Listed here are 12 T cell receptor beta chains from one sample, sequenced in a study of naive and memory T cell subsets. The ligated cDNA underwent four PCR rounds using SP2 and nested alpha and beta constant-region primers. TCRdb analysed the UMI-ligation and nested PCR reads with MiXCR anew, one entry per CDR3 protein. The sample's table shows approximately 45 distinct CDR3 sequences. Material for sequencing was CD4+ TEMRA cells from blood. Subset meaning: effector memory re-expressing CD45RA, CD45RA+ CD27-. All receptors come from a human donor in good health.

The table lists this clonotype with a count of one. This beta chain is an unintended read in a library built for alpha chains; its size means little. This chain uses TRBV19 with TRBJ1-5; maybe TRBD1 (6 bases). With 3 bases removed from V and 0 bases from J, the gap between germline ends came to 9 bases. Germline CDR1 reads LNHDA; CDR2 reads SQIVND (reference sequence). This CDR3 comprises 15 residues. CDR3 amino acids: CASSITGPSNQPQHF. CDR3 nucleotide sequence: TGTGCCAGTAGTATTACAGGGCCTAGCAATCAGCCCCAGCATTTT.

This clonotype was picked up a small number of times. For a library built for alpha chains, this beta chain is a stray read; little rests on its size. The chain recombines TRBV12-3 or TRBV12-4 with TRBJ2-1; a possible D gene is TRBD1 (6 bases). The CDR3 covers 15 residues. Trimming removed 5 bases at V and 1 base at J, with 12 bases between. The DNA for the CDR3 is TGTGCCAGCAGTCGGTCCGGGACATCCTACAATGAGCAGTTCTTC. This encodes CASSRSGTSYNEQFF.

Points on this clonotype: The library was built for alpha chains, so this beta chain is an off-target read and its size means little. The CDR3: CASSLEDRRLNEQFF. The CDR3 DNA reads as TGTGCCAGCAGCTTAGAGGACCGACGACTGAATGAGCAGTTCTTC. The chain couples TRBV7-2 to TRBJ2-1; D is undetermined. V was cut by 1 base and J by 7 bases, with 14 bases left in between. CDR1 is SGHTA, CDR2 FQGNSA, per germline. This CDR3 spans 15 amino acids.

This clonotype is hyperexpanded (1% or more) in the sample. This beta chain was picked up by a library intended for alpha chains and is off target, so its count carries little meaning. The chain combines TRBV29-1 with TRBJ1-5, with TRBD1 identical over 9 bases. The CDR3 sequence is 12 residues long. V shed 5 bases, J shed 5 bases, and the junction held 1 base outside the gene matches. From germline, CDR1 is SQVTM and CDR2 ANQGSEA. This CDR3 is CSVRTGDQPQHF. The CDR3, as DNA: TGCAGCGTTCGGACAGGGGATCAGCCCCAGCATTTT.

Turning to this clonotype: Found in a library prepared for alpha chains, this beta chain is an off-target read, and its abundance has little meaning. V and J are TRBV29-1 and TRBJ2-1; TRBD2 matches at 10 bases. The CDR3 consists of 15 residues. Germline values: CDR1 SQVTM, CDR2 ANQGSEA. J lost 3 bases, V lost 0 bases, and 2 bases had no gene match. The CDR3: CSVEDEREGYNEQFF. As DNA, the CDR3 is TGCAGCGTTGAAGACGAGCGGGAGGGCTACAATGAGCAGTTCTTC.

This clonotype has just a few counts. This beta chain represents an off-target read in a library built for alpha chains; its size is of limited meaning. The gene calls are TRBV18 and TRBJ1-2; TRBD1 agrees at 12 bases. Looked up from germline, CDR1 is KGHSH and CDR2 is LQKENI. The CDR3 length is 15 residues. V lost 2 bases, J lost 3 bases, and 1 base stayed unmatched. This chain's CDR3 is CASSPGTGGDYGYTF. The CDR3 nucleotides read TGTGCCAGCTCACCAGGGACAGGGGGCGACTATGGCTACACCTTC.

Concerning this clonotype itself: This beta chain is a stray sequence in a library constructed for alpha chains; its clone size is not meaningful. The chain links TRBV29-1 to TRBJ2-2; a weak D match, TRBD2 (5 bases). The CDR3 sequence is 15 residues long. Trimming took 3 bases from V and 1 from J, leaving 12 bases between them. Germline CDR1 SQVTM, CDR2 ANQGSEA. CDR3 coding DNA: TGCAGCGTTGAGACCAGCGGCTTGAACACCGGGGAGCTGTTTTTT. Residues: CSVETSGLNTGELFF.

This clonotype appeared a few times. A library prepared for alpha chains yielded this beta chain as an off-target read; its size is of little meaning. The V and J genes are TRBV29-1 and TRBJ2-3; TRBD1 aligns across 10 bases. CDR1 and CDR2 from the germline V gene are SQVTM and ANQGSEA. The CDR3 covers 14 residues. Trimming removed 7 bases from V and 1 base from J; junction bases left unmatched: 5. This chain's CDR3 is CSGDRGQGTDTQYF. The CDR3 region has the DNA TGCAGCGGTGACAGGGGGCAGGGCACAGATACGCAGTATTTT.

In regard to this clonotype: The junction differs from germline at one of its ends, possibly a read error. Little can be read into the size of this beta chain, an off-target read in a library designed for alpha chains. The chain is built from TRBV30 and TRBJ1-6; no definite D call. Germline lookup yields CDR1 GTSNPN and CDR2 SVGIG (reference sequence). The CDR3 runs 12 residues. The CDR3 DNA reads TGTGCCTGGAGTGTCCCCCCTTCACCCCCCCACTTT. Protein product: CAWSVPPSPPHF.

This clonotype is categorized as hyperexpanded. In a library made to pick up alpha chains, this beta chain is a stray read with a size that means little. CDR3 nucleotides: TGTGCCAGCAGTGAACGCCAGGGGAGCTCCTATAATTCACCCCTCCACTTT. It is translated as CASSERQGSSYNSPLHF. This chain links TRBV25-1 with TRBJ1-6; D might be TRBD1 (6 bases). Deletions cut 2 bases from V and 0 bases from J, with 11 bases between. CDR1 and CDR2 (germline): MGHDK, SYGVNS. The CDR3 sequence is 17 residues long.

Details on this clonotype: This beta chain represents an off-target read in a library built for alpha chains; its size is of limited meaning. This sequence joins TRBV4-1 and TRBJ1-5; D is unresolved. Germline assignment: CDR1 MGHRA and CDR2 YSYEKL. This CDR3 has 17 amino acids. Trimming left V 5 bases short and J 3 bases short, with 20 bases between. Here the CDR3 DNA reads TGCGCCAGCAGCGAAATCGACCTGGGATTTCACAATCAGCCCCAGCATTTT. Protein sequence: CASSEIDLGFHNQPQHF.

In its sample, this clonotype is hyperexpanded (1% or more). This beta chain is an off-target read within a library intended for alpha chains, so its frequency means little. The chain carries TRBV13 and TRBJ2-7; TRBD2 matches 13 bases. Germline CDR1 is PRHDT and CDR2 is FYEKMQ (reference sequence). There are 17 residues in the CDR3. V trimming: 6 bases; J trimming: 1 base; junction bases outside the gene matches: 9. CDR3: CASRNGLAGVRSYEQYF. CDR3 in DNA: TGTGCCAGCAGAAACGGACTAGCGGGAGTGAGGTCCTACGAGCAGTACTTC.